One and the same sample provided the 13 T cell receptor beta chains below, sequenced in a study of read filtering for tumor transcriptome and immune sequencing. This library used roughly 400 ng RNA and molecular barcoded adaptors spanning alpha/delta and beta/gamma chains. TCRdb passed the reads through MiXCR, listing each CDR3 protein once. The table shows some 19,000 distinct CDR3 sequences, with around 20% occurring only once. The sequenced material came from a population of CD138-negative cells sorted from bone marrow. These receptors were collected from a donor aged 40 or older with multiple myeloma.

The chain combines TRBV2 with TRBJ2-3; 10 bases align to TRBD2. Per germline, CDR1 SNHLY and CDR2 FYNNEI. CDR3 length equals 16 residues. V was clipped by 6 bases and J by 1 base; unmatched bases: 7. CDR3 residues: CASSQTGTSGTDTQYF. CDR3 bases: TGTGCCAGCAGCCAGACCGGGACTAGCGGCACAGATACGCAGTATTTT.

With respect to this clonotype: A far larger clone lies a single base away; this is likely a read error. The J gene is TRBJ2-1, the V gene TRBV5-8; D perhaps matches TRBD1 (5 bases). Germline loops: CDR1 SGHTS, CDR2 YDEGEE. The CDR3 totals 18 residues. In DNA form, the CDR3 reads TGTGCCAACAGCTTACGTTCACAGGAATATCTCTCCTACAATGAGCAGTTCTTC. Protein product: CANSLRSQEYLSYNEQFF.

This clonotype showed up many times. The V gene is TRBV7-2, the J gene TRBJ2-3; D remains ambiguous. This CDR3 comprises 14 residues. The ends were cut back, 3 bases at V and 5 bases at J, with 12 bases in the middle. Germline V lookup: CDR1 SGHTA, CDR2 FQGNSA. Here the CDR3 DNA reads TGTGCCAGCAGCTTCAACCGTGGAGTAGATACGCAGTATTTT. The encoded protein is CASSFNRGVDTQYF.

This clonotype was recorded a few times. The gene calls are TRBV28 and TRBJ1-5; maybe TRBD1 (5 bases). CDR3 length equals 12 residues. Germline CDR1 is MDHEN and CDR2 is SYDVKM. Trimming took off 3 bases at V and 9 bases at J, with 9 bases between the two ends. CDR3 DNA: TGTGCCAGCAGTTTCGGGGGTAGGCCCCAGCATTTT. Residues: CASSFGGRPQHF.

For this clonotype: Possible read error: a much larger clone is one base away. No conserved phenylalanine or tryptophan is present at the end of the CDR3, so a read error is the likely explanation. This sequence joins TRBV28 and TRBJ2-2; 7 nucleotides match TRBD2. V shed 4 bases, J shed 6 bases, and the junction held 11 bases outside the gene matches. Germline CDR1 reads MDHEN; CDR2 reads SYDVKM. The CDR3 is made up of 16 amino acids. In nucleotides, the CDR3 is TGTGCCAGCAGTTCCTTTACCCCGAGCGGGGCCGGGGAGCTGTTTTCT. Protein: CASSSFTPSGAGELFS.

The CDR3 DNA reads TGTGCCAGCAGCGGGGATTCGGACTTCCGAGATGGCATTCAGTACTTC. It translates to CASSGDSDFRDGIQYF. V usage is TRBV7-9 and J usage is TRBJ2-4; a weak D match, TRBD2 (5 bases). Germline loops: CDR1 SEHNR, CDR2 FQNEAQ (reference sequence). Deletions cut 5 bases from V and 9 bases from J, with 23 bases between. This CDR3 region has 16 residues.

This clonotype was recorded at least ten times. The junction differs from germline at one of its ends, possibly a read error. J is TRBJ1-1 and V is TRBV5-1, with 9 bases matching TRBD1. Germline V gives CDR1 SGHRS, CDR2 YFSETQ. This CDR3 has 14 residues. The CDR3 spells CAGSPGQGNTEAFF. For the CDR3, the DNA is TGCGCCGGCAGCCCGGGACAGGGGAACACTGAAGCTTTCTTT.

The chain couples TRBV29-1 to TRBJ2-1; no firm D call. Germline V gene sequence: CDR1 SQVTM, CDR2 ANQGSEA. The V end was cut by 3 bases, the J end by 10 bases, with 16 bases between. The CDR3 spans 13 residues. In nucleotides, the CDR3 is TGCAGCGTTGAGGCTGATGTCTCTGGGGAGCAGTTCTTC. This codes for CSVEADVSGEQFF.

This clonotype was counted ten times or more. The chain uses TRBV6-1 and TRBJ2-3; TRBD1 or TRBD2 may be the D gene (5 bases each). The length of the CDR3 is 15 residues. Germline CDR1 reads MNHNS; CDR2 reads SASEGT. Trimming took 1 base from V and 0 from J, leaving 8 bases between them. CDR3 coding DNA: TGTGCCAGCAGTGAAGACGAGGGGAGCACAGATACGCAGTATTTT. Its protein is CASSEDEGSTDTQYF.

As to this clonotype: At one end, the junction sequence differs from germline, possibly due to a read error. The chain is built from TRBV28 and TRBJ2-7; 9 bases match TRBD1. This CDR3 comprises 16 residues. Germline CDR1 and CDR2: MDHEN and SYDVKM. The CDR3 coding sequence is TGTGCCATCAGTTTGGGTCTGCGGGACAGGGTTTACGAGCAGTACTTC. Translated: CAISLGLRDRVYEQYF.

This clonotype was observed at least ten times. The CDR3 region is CASRRPSRGVYEQYF. CDR3 coding DNA: TGTGCCAGCAGACGTCCATCTCGGGGAGTCTACGAGCAGTACTTC. The chain joins TRBV2 to TRBJ2-7, with TRBD2 as a possible D gene (5 bases). Germline V gene data show CDR1 as SNHLY and CDR2 as FYNNEI. The CDR3 has 15 amino acids. Trimming left V 6 bases short and J 3 bases short, with 18 bases between. Looking up the rest from reference TRBV2 and TRBJ2-7 gives the full variable domain: EPEVTQTPSHQVTQMGQEVILRCVPISNHLYFYWYRQILGQKVEFLVSFYNNEISEKSEIFDDQFSVERPDGSNFTLKIRSTKLEDSAMYFCASRRPSRGVYEQYFGPGTRLTVT.

Details on this clonotype: One end of the junction does not line up with germline, which may come from a read error. This chain uses TRBV28 with TRBJ1-5; 7 positions agree with TRBD1. The CDR3 has 15 residues. Per germline, CDR1 MDHEN and CDR2 SYDVKM. The CDR3 DNA is TGCGCCAGCAGTTTAGCACAGGGGATAAGTCAGCCCCAGCATTTT. Protein: CASSLAQGISQPQHF. Supplemented by reference TRBV28 and TRBJ1-5, the full variable domain reads DVKVTQSSRYLVKRTGEKVFLECVQDMDHENMFWYRQDPGLGLRLIYFSYDVKMKEKGDIPEGYSVSREKKERFSLILESASTNQTSMYLCASSLAQGISQPQHFGDGTRLSIL.

The V gene is TRBV20-1, the J gene TRBJ2-3; perhaps D is TRBD1 or TRBD2 (5 bases each). V shed 7 bases and J shed 2 bases, with 16 bases lying between them. CDR3 length: 14 residues. Per germline, CDR1 DFQATT and CDR2 SNEGSKA (reference sequence). CDR3 loop: CSEFSPGATDTQYF. CDR3 nucleotide sequence: TGCAGTGAATTTTCTCCCGGGGCCACAGATACGCAGTATTTT.